This T cell receptor beta chain stems from a study of PD-L1 blockade in urothelial cancer. About the study: Blood gave a median approximately 150,000 T cells.

Time point denoted: pretreatment peripheral blood. It was locally advanced or metastatic urothelial carcinoma that patients had. Trimming cost V 4 bases and J 2 bases, with 12 bases left between them. Per germline, CDR1 SNHLY and CDR2 FYNNEI. The CDR3 contains 14 residues. Profiled with immunoSEQ multiplex PCR; TCRdb holds only in-frame clones, not every one. The sample consists of about 80,000 clones, around four fifths of them appearing once. This specimen consisted of PBMCs, obtained around atezolizumab (anti-PD-L1) treatment. The chain links TRBV2 to TRBJ2-7; TRBD1 might be the D (6 bases). The receptor's source is a man in his forties with urothelial cancer. CDR3 sequence (DNA): TGTGCCAGCAGTGTCACACAGGGAACCTACGAGCAGTACTTC. It yields the protein CASSVTQGTYEQYF.